This T cell receptor (beta chain) was sequenced for a study of cytomegalovirus exposure and HLA in healthy donors. Study at large: The approximately 710 first-cohort repertoires and the 95 to 150 validation repertoires shared the same platform, a later analysis reported.

Produced via immunoSEQ multiplex PCR; TCRdb's table is partial and in-frame only. Of some 49,000 clones listed, approximately 90% were seen once; the top ten hold over 1.1%. CDR1 is MDHEN, CDR2 SYDVKM, per germline. This CDR3 is built from 13 residues. J gave up 8 bases and V 10 bases, and 11 bases lay outside the gene matches. On this clone itself: The antigen is not known.

Study-level points and caveats: The study found most TCR sequences rare, yet found some public TCRs in many donors. The study labeled 180 or so TCR beta chains cytomegalovirus-associated.

V usage is TRBV28 and J usage is TRBJ2-1, with 7 nucleotides matching TRBD2. This TCR derives from a man aged 18 to 35 in good health and CMV-seronegative. Sequences were obtained from PBMCs. The CDR3 reads CATPGLHGDEQFF. Here the CDR3 DNA reads TGTGCCACCCCGGGACTACACGGCGATGAGCAGTTCTTC.